This TCR beta chain derives from a study of blood T cell repertoires in COVID-19. Study summary: Researchers got acute and convalescent COVID-19 samples from the United States, Italy and Spain.

Participants' reported clinical history set cohort assignment. This clone turned up a few times. J lost 6 bases, V lost 7 bases, and 2 bases had no gene match. The CDR3 loop spans 14 amino acids. Germline loops: CDR1 KGHDR, CDR2 SFDVKD. In the original workflow: Reference gene primer amplification in the assay estimated nucleated cell counts. Method: immunoSEQ multiplex PCR; TCRdb's copy keeps in-frame clones and lacks some. V, J and clone size reflect that table, while D and trimming were determined from the DNA. The sample has almost 500,000 clones, roughly nine tenths seen once. The sample consisted of PBMCs or T cells enriched from blood (not recorded which). The chain recombines TRBV24-1 with TRBJ2-2; 12 positions match TRBD1. The clonotype was recovered from a woman aged 55 to 70 who had recovered from COVID-19. The CDR3 sequence is CATRGQGAAGELFF. Written as DNA, the CDR3 is TGTGCCACCAGGGGACAGGGGGCCGCCGGGGAGCTGTTTTTT.